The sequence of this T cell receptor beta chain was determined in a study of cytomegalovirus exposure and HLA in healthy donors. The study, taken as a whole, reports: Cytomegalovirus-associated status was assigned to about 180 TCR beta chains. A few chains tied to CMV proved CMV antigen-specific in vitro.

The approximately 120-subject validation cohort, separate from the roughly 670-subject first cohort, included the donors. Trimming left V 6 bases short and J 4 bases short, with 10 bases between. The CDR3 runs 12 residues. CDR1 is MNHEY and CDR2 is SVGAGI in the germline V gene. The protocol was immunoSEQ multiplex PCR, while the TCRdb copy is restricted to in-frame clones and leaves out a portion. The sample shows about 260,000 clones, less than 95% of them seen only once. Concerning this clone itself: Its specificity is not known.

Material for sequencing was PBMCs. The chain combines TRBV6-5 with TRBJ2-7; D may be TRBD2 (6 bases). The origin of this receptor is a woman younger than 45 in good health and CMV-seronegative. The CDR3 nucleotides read TGTGCCAGCAGGCGGGAACCTTACGAGCAGTACTTC. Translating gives CASRREPYEQYF.